Shown below are 21 T cell receptor beta chains from a single sample sequenced in a study of Ad26.COV2.S vaccination and SARS-CoV-2 variants. The assay was immunoSEQ multiplex PCR, and TCRdb's table has in-frame clones only and misses some. The table has around 300,000 clones, about 89% seen once. This sample's treatment: 15 to 20 received Ad26.COV2.S at low or high dose, single or two shots; roughly five received placebo; per-sample allocation not given. Specimens were obtained on day 63 following the first vaccine or placebo injection. The material sequenced was peripheral blood, taken in a trial of Ad26.COV2.S vaccine versus placebo. These receptors originate from a person between 18 and 60 years old who received the Ad26.COV2.S COVID-19 vaccine or a placebo.

V usage is TRBV18 and J usage is TRBJ1-5; 7 positions agree with TRBD1. V lost 3 bases to trimming and J lost 7 bases; unmatched junction nucleotides: 6. This CDR3 has 14 amino acids. Germline V gives CDR1 KGHSH, CDR2 LQKENI. The CDR3 DNA follows: TGTGCCAGCTCACCGGGACAGAAAGTGCAGCCCCAGCATTTT. It is translated as CASSPGQKVQPQHF.

This chain joins TRBV7-8 and TRBJ1-4; no clear D gene. Trimming shortened V by 1 base and J by 8 bases, and 14 bases separated the two germline ends. Per germline, CDR1 SGHVS and CDR2 FQNEAQ. This CDR3 is 15 amino acids long. The CDR3 sequence: CASSLDDIPGEKLFF. The CDR3 region has the DNA TGTGCCAGCAGCTTAGATGACATTCCCGGCGAAAAACTGTTTTTT.

The CDR3 DNA reads TGTGCCACAGGGGCCGGGACAAGGATTTGGGGCTACACCTTC. It encodes CATGAGTRIWGYTF. The chain couples TRBV6-5 to TRBJ1-2, with D possibly being TRBD1 (6 bases). The germline CDR1 and CDR2 sequences are MNHEY and SVGAGI. The CDR3 has 14 residues. Trimming shortened V by 10 bases and J by 8 bases, and 23 bases separated the two germline ends.

The V call is TRBV12-3 or TRBV12-4, the J call TRBJ2-5; 10 positions match TRBD1. V gave up 6 bases and J gave up 5 bases; unmatched junction bases: 3. The CDR3 has 13 residues. In DNA, the CDR3 is TGTGCCAGCAGCGGGACAGGGGAGGAGACCCAGTACTTC. Translated, it gives CASSGTGEETQYF.

The chain carries TRBV14 and TRBJ2-7, with a weak D call TRBD1 (6 bases). Trimming shortened V by 4 bases and J by 2 bases, and 12 bases separated the two germline ends. Germline CDR1 is SGHDN and CDR2 is FVKESK. The CDR3 totals 14 residues. The CDR3 reads CASSLAGTTYEQYF. The CDR3 bases are TGTGCCAGCAGCCTAGCCGGGACAACCTACGAGCAGTACTTC.

This clone was detected only once. This rearrangement joins TRBV5-4 to TRBJ1-1; no clear D. With 6 bases removed from V and 4 bases from J, the gap between germline ends came to 19 bases. Looked up from germline, CDR1 is SGHNT and CDR2 is YYREEE (reference sequence). The CDR3 has 15 residues. The CDR3 region has the DNA TGTGCCAGCACCACCCAAGCTACAAGGAGCACTGAAGCTTTCTTT. This sequence encodes CASTTQATRSTEAFF.

The rearrangement uses TRBV18 and TRBJ2-2; 7 bases align to TRBD2. Per germline, CDR1 KGHSH and CDR2 LQKENI. Losses at the gene ends were 5 bases for V and 6 bases for J; bases not matched to a gene: 9. This CDR3 contains 15 residues. The CDR3 is CASSTREAGAGELFF. The CDR3 region has the DNA TGTGCCAGCTCAACCCGGGAGGCTGGGGCCGGGGAGCTGTTTTTT.

The rearrangement links TRBV28 to TRBJ1-5; D is unclear. The CDR3 runs 12 residues. Germline V CDR1 and CDR2: MDHEN, SYDVKM. Trimming stripped 5 bases from V and 6 bases from J, with 8 bases between. The CDR3 nucleotides read TGTGCCAGCAGTCCACCAGTTCAGCCCCAGCATTTT. The encoded protein is CASSPPVQPQHF.

The CDR3 here is CASSRQGLKGNTIYF. The CDR3 region has the DNA TGTGCCAGCAGCCGACAGGGCCTTAAAGGAAACACCATATATTTT. The genes are TRBV2 and TRBJ1-3; 7 bases map to TRBD1. Germline lookup yields CDR1 SNHLY and CDR2 FYNNEI. The CDR3 totals 15 residues. V lost 6 bases and J lost 4; bases outside the gene matches: 9.

The chain uses TRBV7-8 and TRBJ2-7, with TRBD1 matching 7 bases. Per the germline V gene, CDR1 is SGHVS and CDR2 is FQNEAQ. The CDR3 contains 16 residues. Trimming took 6 bases from V and 2 from J; bases not matched to a gene: 13. The CDR3 here is CASRAYEGQDPYEQYF. CDR3 in DNA: TGTGCCAGCAGGGCTTATGAAGGACAGGACCCCTACGAGCAGTACTTC.

V usage is TRBV19 and J usage is TRBJ1-3; a weak D match, TRBD1 (5 bases). Trimming took off 4 bases at V and 2 bases at J, with 9 bases between the two ends. CDR1 and CDR2 (germline): LNHDA, SQIVND (reference sequence). The CDR3 spans 14 residues. This CDR3 reads CASSRRGTGNTIYF. The CDR3 DNA reads TGTGCCAGTAGTAGAAGGGGTACTGGAAACACCATATATTTT. Together with reference TRBV19 and TRBJ1-3, the CDR3 gives the full variable domain: DGGITQSPKYLFRKEGQNVTLSCEQNLNHDAMYWYRQDPGQGLRLIYYSQIVNDFQKGDIAEGYSVSREKKESFPLTVTSAQKNPTAFYLCASSRRGTGNTIYFGEGSWLTVV.

J is TRBJ1-6 and V is TRBV5-4; D not resolved. The ends were cut back, 0 bases at V and 7 bases at J, with 11 bases in the middle. In germline, CDR1 is SGHNT, CDR2 YYREEE (reference sequence). The CDR3 is 15 residues long. The CDR3 region has the DNA TGTGCCAGCAGCTTGGATCGGGGAGTGAATTCACCCCTCCACTTT. Its protein product is CASSLDRGVNSPLHF. Using reference TRBV5-4 and TRBJ1-6 for the parts outside the CDR3, the full variable domain is ETGVTQSPTHLIKTRGQQVTLRCSSQSGHNTVSWYQQALGQGPQFIFQYYREEENGRGNFPPRFSGLQFPNYSSELNVNALELDDSALYLCASSLDRGVNSPLHFGNGTRLTVT.

The chain uses TRBV7-2 and TRBJ1-2; 9 nucleotides match TRBD1. The germline V gene encodes CDR1 SGHTA and CDR2 FQGNSA. The CDR3 runs 13 residues. Trimming cost V 4 bases and J 7 bases; bases outside gene matches: 4. The CDR3: CASSSGQGSGYTF. The DNA for the CDR3 is TGTGCCAGCAGCTCGGGACAGGGTTCTGGCTACACCTTC.

This CDR3 reads CASSQALGADPSGNTIYF. The DNA for the CDR3 is TGTGCCAGCAGCCAAGCTTTGGGGGCAGACCCCTCTGGAAACACCATATATTTT. V gene TRBV4-2 combines with J gene TRBJ1-3; perhaps TRBD1 as D (6 bases). The germline V gene encodes CDR1 LGHNA and CDR2 YNFKEQ. The CDR3 consists of 18 residues. V gave up 1 base and J gave up 0 bases, with 16 bases separating them.

CDR3 protein: CASSQALAGEYEQYF. CDR3 nucleotides: TGTGCCAGCAGCCAAGCACTAGCGGGGGAATACGAGCAGTACTTC. The rearrangement joins TRBV3-1 (or the pseudogene TRBV3-2) to TRBJ2-7; 11 bases align to TRBD2. The CDR3 is 15 amino acids. Germline V CDR1 and CDR2: LGHDT, YNNKEL (reference sequence). Losses at the gene ends were 1 base for V and 4 bases for J; bases not matched to a gene: 3.

V gene TRBV4-1 combines with J gene TRBJ2-1, with TRBD2 matching over 10 bases. This CDR3 has 19 amino acids. Trimming removed 5 bases from V and 0 bases from J; junction bases left unmatched: 13. The V gene's germline CDR1 is MGHRA and CDR2 YSYEKL. CDR3 bases: TGCGCCAGCAGCGGCTTCGAGCGGGAGGGCTCCGGCTCCTACAATGAGCAGTTCTTC. Protein product: CASSGFEREGSGSYNEQFF.

V gene TRBV28 combines with J gene TRBJ1-5, with D possibly being TRBD1 (6 bases). V shed 2 bases and J shed 2 bases, with 16 bases lying between them. Germline values: CDR1 MDHEN, CDR2 SYDVKM. The CDR3 consists of 17 residues. CDR3 coding DNA: TGTGCCAGCAGTTTAAGGGGGATGGCTTTGGGCAATCAGCCCCAGCATTTT. It codes for CASSLRGMALGNQPQHF.

Comment on this clone: Other nucleotide sequences from this sample produce the same CDR3. The V and J genes are TRBV12-3 or TRBV12-4 and TRBJ1-5; D unresolved. V lost 6 bases to trimming and J lost 2 bases, with 5 bases between them. The CDR3 totals 12 residues. CDR3 region: CASSRGNQPQHF. The CDR3 nucleotides are TGTGCCAGCAGCCGCGGCAATCAGCCCCAGCATTTT.

The chain has TRBV5-6 and TRBJ1-2; no clear D. The CDR3 consists of 13 residues. The germline V and J ends were trimmed by 5 bases and 8 bases, with 16 bases remaining between them. Germline values: CDR1 SGHDT, CDR2 YYEEEE. The CDR3 region is CASSPDIYMGYTF. The CDR3 region has the DNA TGTGCCAGCAGTCCGGATATTTATATGGGCTACACCTTC.

Of note for this clone: Other DNA sequences of this sample code for an identical CDR3. The J gene is TRBJ2-7, the V gene TRBV5-1; D may be TRBD1 or TRBD2 (5 bases each). The CDR3 covers 14 residues. From germline, CDR1 is SGHRS and CDR2 YFSETQ. V gave up 1 base and J gave up 0 bases, with 8 bases separating them. This CDR3 is CASSLRDPSYEQYF. Written as DNA, the CDR3 is TGCGCCAGCAGCTTGAGGGACCCCTCCTACGAGCAGTACTTC.

V and J are TRBV3-1 (or the pseudogene TRBV3-2) and TRBJ2-1; D not certain. The germline CDR1 and CDR2 sequences are LGHDT and YNNKEL (reference sequence). The CDR3 runs 14 residues. V dropped 3 bases and J dropped 0 bases, with 6 bases sitting between them. CDR3 nucleotide sequence: TGTGCCAGCAGCCACTCGAGCTCCTACAATGAGCAGTTCTTC. It codes for CASSHSSSYNEQFF.